Presented here are 2 T cell receptor beta chains from one specimen sequenced in a study of cytomegalovirus exposure and HLA in healthy donors. The PCR ran on 60 Vbeta and 13 Jbeta primers. This table comes from immunoSEQ multiplex PCR, and its TCRdb copy is limited to in-frame clones, with some not included. The table shows about 130,000 clones, with 60% to 75% occurring only once. Sample: PBMCs. The receptors were sampled from a woman aged 50 to 65 in good health and CMV-seropositive.

This clone showed up just a few times. Distinct nucleotide sequences in the sample also encode this CDR3. CDR3 sequence: CASSRTGGGGTEAFF. CDR3 DNA: TGTGCCAGCAGCCGAACAGGGGGAGGAGGAACTGAAGCTTTCTTT. This chain connects TRBV14 to TRBJ1-1; 8 nucleotides line up with TRBD1. V trimming: 4 bases; J trimming: 5 bases; junction bases outside the gene matches: 9. The CDR3 is 15 amino acids. Germline V gene sequence: CDR1 SGHDN, CDR2 FVKESK.

The rearrangement links TRBV6-5 to TRBJ1-1; D gene unclear. The CDR3 runs 13 residues. In germline, CDR1 is MNHEY, CDR2 SVGAGI. V shed 10 bases and J shed 2 bases, with 14 bases lying between them. CDR3 sequence (DNA): TGTGCCATCACGACCCGGGGAAACACTGAAGCTTTCTTT. Its translation is CAITTRGNTEAFF.